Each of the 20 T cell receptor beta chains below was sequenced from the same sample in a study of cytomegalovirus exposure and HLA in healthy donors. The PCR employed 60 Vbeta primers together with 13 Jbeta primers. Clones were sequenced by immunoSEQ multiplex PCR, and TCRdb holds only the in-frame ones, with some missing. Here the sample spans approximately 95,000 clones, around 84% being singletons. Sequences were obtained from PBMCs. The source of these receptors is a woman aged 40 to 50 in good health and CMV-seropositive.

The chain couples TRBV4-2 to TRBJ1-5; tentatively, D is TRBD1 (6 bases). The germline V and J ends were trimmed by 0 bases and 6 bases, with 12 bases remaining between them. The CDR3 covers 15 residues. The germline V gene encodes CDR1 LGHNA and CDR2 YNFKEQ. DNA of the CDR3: TGTGCCAGCAGCCAAGATCTGGCAGGGGTTCAGCCCCAGCATTTT. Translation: CASSQDLAGVQPQHF.

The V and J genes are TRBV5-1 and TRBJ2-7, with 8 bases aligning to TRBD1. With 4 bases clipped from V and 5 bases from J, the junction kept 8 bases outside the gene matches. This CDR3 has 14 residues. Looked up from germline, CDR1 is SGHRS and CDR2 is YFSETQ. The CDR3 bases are TGCGCCAGCAGCGAGGGACAGGTAAACGACGAGCAGTACTTC. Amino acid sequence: CASSEGQVNDEQYF.

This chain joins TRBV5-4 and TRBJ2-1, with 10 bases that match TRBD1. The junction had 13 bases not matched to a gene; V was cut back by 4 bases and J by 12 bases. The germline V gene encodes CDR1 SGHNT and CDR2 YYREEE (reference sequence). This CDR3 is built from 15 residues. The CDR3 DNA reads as TGTGCCAGCAGCCGACCGGGACAGGGGTCGCGTGGGCAGTTCTTC. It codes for CASSRPGQGSRGQFF.

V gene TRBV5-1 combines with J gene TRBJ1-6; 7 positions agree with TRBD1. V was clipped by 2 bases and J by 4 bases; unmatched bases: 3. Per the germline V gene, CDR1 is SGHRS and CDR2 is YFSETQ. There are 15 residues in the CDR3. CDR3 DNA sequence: TGCGCCAGCAGCTTAGGGGGACAGTATAATTCACCCCTCCACTTT. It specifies CASSLGGQYNSPLHF.

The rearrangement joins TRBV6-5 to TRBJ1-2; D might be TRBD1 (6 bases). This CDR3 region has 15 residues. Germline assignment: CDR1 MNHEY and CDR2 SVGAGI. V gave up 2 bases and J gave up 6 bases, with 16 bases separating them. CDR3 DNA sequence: TGTGCCAGCAGTTACGGAGGACAGTCTCTAGATGGCTACACCTTC. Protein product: CASSYGGQSLDGYTF.

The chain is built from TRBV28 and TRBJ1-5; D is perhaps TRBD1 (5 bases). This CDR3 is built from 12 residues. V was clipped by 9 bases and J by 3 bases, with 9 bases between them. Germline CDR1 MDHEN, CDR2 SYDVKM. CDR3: CASRGLNQPQHF. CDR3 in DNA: TGTGCCAGTAGGGGCCTCAATCAGCCCCAGCATTTT.

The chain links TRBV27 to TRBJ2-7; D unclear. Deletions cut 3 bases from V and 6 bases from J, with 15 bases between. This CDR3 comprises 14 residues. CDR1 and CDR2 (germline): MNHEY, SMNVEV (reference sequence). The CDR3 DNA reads TGTGCCAGCAGTTTTTTATCCCCCCTAGGCGAGCAGTACTTC. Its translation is CASSFLSPLGEQYF.

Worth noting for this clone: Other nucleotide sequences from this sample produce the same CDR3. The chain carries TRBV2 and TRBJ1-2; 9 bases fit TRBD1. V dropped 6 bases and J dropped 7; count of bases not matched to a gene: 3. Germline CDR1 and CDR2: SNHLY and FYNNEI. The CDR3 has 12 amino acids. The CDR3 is CASRRQGGGYTF. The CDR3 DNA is TGTGCCAGCAGACGACAGGGGGGTGGCTACACCTTC.

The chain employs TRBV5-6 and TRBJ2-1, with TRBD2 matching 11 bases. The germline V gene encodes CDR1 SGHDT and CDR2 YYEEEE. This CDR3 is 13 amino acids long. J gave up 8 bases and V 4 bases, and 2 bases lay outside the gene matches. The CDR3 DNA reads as TGTGCCAGCAGCGTGACTAGCGGGGATGAGCAGTTCTTC. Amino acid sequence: CASSVTSGDEQFF.

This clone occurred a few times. CDR3 protein: CASSLRGNTQYF. In DNA form, the CDR3 reads TGTGCCAGCAGTTTAAGGGGGAATACGCAGTATTTT. V usage is TRBV28 and J usage is TRBJ2-3; a possible D gene is TRBD1 (6 bases). The CDR3 consists of 12 residues. V lost 2 bases and J lost 7, with 7 bases in between. Germline values: CDR1 MDHEN, CDR2 SYDVKM. The variable domain in full, with the rest retrieved from reference TRBV28 and TRBJ2-3, is DVKVTQSSRYLVKRTGEKVFLECVQDMDHENMFWYRQDPGLGLRLIYFSYDVKMKEKGDIPEGYSVSREKKERFSLILESASTNQTSMYLCASSLRGNTQYFGPGTRLTVL.

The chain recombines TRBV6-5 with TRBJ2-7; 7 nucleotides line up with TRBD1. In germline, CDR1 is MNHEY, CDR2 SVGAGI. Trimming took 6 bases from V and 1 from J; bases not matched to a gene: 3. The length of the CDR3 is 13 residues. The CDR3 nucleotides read TGTGCCAGCAGGTCACAGGGGTCCTACGAGCAGTACTTC. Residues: CASRSQGSYEQYF.

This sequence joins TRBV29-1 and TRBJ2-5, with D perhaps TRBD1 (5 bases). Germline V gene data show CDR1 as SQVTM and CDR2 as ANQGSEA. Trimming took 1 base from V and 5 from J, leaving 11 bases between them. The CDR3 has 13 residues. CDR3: CSVEAGLGETQYF. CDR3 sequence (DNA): TGCAGCGTTGAAGCAGGGCTGGGCGAGACCCAGTACTTC.

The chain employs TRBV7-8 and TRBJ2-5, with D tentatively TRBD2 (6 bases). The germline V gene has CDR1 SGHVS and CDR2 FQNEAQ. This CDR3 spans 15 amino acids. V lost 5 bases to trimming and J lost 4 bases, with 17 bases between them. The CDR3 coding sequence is TGTGCCAGCAGCCACCATGGGGCGGGACGAGAGACCCAGTACTTC. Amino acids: CASSHHGAGRETQYF. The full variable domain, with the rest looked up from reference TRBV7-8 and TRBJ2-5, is GAGVSQSPRYKVAKRGQDVALRCDPISGHVSLFWYQQALGQGPEFLTYFQNEAQLDKSGLPSDRFFAERPEGSVSTLKIQRTQQEDSAVYLCASSHHGAGRETQYFGPGTRLLVL.

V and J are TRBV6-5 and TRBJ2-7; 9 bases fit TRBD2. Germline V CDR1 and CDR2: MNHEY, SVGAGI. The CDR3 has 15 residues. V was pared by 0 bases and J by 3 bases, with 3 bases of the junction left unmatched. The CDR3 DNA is TGTGCCAGCAGTTACTCGGAGACTAGCGGCTACGAGCAGTACTTC. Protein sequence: CASSYSETSGYEQYF.

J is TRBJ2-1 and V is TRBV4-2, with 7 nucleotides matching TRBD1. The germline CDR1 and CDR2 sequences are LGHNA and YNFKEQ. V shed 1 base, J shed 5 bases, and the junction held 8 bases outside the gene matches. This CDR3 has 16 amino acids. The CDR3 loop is CASSQVAGTANNEQFF. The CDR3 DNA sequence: TGTGCCAGCAGCCAAGTTGCCGGGACAGCAAACAATGAGCAGTTCTTC.

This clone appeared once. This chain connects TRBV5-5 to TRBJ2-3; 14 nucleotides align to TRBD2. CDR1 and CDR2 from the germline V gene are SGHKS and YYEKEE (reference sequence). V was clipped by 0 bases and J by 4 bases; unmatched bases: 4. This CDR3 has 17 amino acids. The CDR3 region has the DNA TGTGCCAGCAGCTTGGGGGGACTAGCGGGAGACTCAGATACGCAGTATTTT. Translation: CASSLGGLAGDSDTQYF.

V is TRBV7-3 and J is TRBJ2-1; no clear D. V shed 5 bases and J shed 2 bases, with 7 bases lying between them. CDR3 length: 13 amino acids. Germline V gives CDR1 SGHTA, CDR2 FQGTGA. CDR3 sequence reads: CASSPHTYNEQFF. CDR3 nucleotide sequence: TGTGCCAGCAGCCCCCACACCTACAATGAGCAGTTCTTC. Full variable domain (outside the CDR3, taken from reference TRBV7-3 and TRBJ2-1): GAGVSQTPSNKVTEKGKYVELRCDPISGHTALYWYRQSLGQGPEFLIYFQGTGAADDSGLPNDRFFAVRPEGSVSTLKIQRTERGDSAVYLCASSPHTYNEQFFGPGTRLTVL.

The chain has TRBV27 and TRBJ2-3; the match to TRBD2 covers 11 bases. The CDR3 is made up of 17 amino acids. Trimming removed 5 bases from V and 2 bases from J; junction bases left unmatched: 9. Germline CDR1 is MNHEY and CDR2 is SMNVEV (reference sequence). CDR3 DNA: TGTGCCAGCAGTCCGGAACTAGCGGGAGCCCTCACAGATACGCAGTATTTT. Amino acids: CASSPELAGALTDTQYF.

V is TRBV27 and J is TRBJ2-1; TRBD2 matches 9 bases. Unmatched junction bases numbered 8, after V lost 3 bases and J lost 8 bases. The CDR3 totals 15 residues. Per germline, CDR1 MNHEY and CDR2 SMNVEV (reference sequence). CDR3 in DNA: TGTGCCAGCAGTTTTATCGGGACTAGCCCCCATGAGCAGTTCTTC. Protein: CASSFIGTSPHEQFF.

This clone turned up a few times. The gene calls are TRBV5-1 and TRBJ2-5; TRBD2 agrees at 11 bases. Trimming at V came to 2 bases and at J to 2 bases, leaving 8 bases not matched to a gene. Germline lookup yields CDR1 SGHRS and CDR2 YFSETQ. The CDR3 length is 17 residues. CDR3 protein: CASSFTGTSGTQETQYF. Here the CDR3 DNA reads TGCGCCAGCAGCTTCACCGGGACTAGCGGAACACAAGAGACCCAGTACTTC.